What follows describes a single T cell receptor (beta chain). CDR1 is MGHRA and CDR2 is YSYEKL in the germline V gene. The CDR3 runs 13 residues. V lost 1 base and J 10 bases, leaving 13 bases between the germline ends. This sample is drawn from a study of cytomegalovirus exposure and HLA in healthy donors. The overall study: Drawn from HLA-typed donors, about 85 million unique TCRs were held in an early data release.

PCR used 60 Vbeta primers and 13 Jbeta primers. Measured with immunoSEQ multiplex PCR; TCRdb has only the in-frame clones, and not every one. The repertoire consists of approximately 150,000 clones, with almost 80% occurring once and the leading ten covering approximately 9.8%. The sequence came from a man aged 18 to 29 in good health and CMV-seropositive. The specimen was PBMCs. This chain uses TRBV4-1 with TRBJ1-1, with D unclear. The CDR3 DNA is TGCGCCAGCAGCCAAGGCGGTGGCTTTAGAGCTTTCTTT. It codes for CASSQGGGFRAFF.